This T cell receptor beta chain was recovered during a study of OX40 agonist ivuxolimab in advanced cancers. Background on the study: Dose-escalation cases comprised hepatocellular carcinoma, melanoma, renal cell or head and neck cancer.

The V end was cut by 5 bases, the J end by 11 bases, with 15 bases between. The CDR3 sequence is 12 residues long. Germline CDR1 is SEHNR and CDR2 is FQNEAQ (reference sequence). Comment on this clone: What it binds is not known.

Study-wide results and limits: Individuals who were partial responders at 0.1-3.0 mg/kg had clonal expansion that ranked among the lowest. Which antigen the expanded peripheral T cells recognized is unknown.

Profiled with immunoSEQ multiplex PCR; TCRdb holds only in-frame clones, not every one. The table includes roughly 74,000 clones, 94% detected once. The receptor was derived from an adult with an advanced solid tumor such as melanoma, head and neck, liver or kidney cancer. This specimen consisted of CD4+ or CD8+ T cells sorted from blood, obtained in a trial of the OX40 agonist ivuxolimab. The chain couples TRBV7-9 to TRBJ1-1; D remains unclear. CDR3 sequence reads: CASSPQRLEAFF. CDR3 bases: TGTGCCAGCAGCCCCCAGAGGCTGGAGGCTTTCTTT.